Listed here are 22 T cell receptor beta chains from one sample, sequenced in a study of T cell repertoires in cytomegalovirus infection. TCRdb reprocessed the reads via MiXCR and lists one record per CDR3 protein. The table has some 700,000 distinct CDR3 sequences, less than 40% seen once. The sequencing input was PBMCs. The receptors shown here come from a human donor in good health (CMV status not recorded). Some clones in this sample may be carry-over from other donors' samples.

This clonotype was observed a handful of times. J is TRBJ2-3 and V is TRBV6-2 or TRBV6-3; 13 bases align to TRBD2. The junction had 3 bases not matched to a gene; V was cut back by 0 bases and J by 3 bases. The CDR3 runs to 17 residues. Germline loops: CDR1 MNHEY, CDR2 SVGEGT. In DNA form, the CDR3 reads TGTGCCAGCAGTTACTCAGGGACTAGCGGGGCTACAGATACGCAGTATTTT. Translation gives CASSYSGTSGATDTQYF.

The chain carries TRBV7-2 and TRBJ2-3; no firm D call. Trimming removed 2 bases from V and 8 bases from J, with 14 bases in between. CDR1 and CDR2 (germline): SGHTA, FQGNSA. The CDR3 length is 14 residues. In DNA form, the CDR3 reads TGTGCCAGCAGCTTAAGCTCCGACCGACCTACGCAGTATTTT. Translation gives CASSLSSDRPTQYF.

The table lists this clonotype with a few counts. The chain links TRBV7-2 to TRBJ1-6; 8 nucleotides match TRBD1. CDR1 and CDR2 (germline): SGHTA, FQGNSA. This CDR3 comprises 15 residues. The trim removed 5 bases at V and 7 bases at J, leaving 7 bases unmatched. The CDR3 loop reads CASSTRTGQNSPLHF. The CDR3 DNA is TGTGCCAGCAGCACCCGGACAGGGCAAAATTCACCCCTCCACTTT.

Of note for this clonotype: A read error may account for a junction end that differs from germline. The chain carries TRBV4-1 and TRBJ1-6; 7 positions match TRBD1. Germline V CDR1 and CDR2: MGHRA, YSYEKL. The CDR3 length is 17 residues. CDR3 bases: TGTGCCAGCAGCCCCGAATTCTGGGACAGTGGGGATTCACCCCTCCACTTT. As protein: CASSPEFWDSGDSPLHF.

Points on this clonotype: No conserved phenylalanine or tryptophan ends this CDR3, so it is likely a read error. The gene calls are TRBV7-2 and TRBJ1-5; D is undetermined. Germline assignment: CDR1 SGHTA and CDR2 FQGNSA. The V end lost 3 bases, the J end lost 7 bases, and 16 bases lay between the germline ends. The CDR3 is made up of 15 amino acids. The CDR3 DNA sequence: TGTGCCAGCAGCTTGCGAAACCCGTCGGGGCAGCCCCAGCATTTG. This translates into CASSLRNPSGQPQHL.

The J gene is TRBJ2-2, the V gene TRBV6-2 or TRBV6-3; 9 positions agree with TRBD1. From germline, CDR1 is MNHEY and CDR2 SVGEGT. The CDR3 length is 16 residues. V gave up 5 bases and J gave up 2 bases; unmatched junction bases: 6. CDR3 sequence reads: CASSTTGGTNTGELFF. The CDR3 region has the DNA TGTGCCAGCAGTACGACAGGGGGGACTAACACCGGGGAGCTGTTTTTT.

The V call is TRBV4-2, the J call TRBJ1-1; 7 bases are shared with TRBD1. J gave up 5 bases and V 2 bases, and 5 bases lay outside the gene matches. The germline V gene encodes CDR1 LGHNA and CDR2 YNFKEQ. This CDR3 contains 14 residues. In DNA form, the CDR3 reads TGTGCCAGCAGCCAAAAAAGACAGGGTACTGAAGCTTTCTTT. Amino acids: CASSQKRQGTEAFF.

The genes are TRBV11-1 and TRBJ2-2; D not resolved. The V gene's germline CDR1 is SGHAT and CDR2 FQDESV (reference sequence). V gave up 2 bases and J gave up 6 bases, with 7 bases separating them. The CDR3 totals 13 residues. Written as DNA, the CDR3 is TGTGCCAGCAGCTTAAAAGCCGCCGGGGAGCTGTTTTTT. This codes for CASSLKAAGELFF. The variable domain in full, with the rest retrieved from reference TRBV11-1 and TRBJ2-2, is EAEVAQSPRYKITEKSQAVAFWCDPISGHATLYWYRQILGQGPELLVQFQDESVVDDSQLPKDRFSAERLKGVDSTLKIQPAELGDSAMYLCASSLKAAGELFFGEGSRLTVL.

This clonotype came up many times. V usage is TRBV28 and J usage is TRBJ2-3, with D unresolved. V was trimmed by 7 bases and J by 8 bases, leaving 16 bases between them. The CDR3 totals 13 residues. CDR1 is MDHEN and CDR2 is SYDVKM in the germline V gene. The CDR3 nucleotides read TGTGCCAGCAACCCTTTCTCTGTGGGTACGCAGTATTTT. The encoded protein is CASNPFSVGTQYF.

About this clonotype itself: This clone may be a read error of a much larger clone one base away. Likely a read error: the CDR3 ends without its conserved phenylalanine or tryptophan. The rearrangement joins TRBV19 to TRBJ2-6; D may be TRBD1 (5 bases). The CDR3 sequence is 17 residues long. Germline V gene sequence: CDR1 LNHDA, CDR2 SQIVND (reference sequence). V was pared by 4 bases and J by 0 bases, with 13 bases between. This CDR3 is CASSTPTVSSGANVLTL. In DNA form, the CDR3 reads TGTGCCAGTAGTACCCCGACAGTAAGCTCTGGGGCCAACGTCCTGACTTTA.

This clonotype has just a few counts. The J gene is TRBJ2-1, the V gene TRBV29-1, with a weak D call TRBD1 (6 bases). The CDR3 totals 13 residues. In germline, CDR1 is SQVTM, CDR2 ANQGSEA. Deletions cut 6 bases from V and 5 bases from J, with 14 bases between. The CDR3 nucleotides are TGCAGCGTCCGCCAGGGGCTGAACAATGAGCAGTTCTTC. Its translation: CSVRQGLNNEQFF.

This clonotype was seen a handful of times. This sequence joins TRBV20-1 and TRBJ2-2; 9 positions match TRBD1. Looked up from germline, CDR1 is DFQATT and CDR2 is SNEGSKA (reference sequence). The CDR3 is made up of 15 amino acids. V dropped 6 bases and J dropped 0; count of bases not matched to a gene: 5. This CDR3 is CSASGTGSNTGELFF. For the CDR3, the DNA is TGCAGTGCATCCGGGACAGGGTCGAACACCGGGGAGCTGTTTTTT.

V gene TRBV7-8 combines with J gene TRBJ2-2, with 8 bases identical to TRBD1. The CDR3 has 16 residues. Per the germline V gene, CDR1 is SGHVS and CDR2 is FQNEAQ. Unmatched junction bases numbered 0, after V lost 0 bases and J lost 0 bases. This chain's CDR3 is CASSLADRANTGELFF. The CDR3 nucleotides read TGTGCCAGCAGCTTAGCGGACAGGGCGAACACCGGGGAGCTGTTTTTT. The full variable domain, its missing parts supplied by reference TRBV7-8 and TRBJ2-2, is GAGVSQSPRYKVAKRGQDVALRCDPISGHVSLFWYQQALGQGPEFLTYFQNEAQLDKSGLPSDRFFAERPEGSVSTLKIQRTQQEDSAVYLCASSLADRANTGELFFGEGSRLTVL.

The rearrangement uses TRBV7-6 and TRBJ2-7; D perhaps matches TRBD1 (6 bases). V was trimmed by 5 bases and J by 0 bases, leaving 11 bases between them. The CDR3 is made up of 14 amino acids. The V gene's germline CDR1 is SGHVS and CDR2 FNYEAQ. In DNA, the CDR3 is TGTGCCAGCAGCGACACAGGGAGCTCCTACGAGCAGTACTTC. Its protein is CASSDTGSSYEQYF.

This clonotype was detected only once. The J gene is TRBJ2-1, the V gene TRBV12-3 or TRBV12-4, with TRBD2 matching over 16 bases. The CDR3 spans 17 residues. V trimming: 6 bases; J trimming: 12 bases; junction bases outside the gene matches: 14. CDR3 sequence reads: CASRGPGLAGGDVWQFF. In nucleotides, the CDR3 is TGTGCCAGCAGAGGACCGGGACTAGCGGGAGGGGATGTGTGGCAGTTCTTC.

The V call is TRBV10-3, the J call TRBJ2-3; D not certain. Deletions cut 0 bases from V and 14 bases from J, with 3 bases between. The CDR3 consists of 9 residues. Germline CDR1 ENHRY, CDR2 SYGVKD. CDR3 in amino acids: CAISESGYF. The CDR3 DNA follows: TGTGCCATCAGTGAGTCTGGGTATTTT.

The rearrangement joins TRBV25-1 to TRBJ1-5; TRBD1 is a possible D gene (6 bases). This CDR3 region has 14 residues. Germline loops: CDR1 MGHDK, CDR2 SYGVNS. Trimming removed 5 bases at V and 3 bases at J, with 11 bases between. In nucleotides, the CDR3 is TGTGCCAGCAGTAGGGCAGGGGACAATCAGCCCCAGCATTTT. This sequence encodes CASSRAGDNQPQHF.

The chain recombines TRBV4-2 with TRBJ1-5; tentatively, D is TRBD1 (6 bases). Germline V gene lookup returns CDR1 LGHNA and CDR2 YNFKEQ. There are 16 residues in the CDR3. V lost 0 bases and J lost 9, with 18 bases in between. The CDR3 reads CASSQDVGGLGLPQHF. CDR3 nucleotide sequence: TGTGCCAGCAGCCAAGATGTGGGGGGCTTGGGGCTGCCCCAGCATTTT.

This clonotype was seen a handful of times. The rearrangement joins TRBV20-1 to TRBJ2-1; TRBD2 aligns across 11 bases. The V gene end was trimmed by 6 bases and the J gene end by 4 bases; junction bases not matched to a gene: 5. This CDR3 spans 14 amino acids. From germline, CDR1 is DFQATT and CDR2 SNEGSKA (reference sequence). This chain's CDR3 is CSALGLADYNEQFF. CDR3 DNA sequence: TGCAGTGCCCTGGGACTAGCGGATTACAATGAGCAGTTCTTC.

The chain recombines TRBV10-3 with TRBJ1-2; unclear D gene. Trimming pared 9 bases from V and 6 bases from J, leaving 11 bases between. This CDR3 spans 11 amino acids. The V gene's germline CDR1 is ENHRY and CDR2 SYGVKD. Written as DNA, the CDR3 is TGTGCCATTACCGGGTTCCATGGCTACACCTTC. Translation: CAITGFHGYTF.

The CDR3: CASTPWTNHYEQYF. The CDR3, as DNA: TGTGCCAGCACCCCGTGGACCAACCACTACGAGCAGTACTTC. The V call is TRBV28, the J call TRBJ2-7; D unclear. Trimming took off 7 bases at V and 3 bases at J, with 16 bases between the two ends. The V gene's germline CDR1 is MDHEN and CDR2 SYDVKM. CDR3 length equals 14 residues.

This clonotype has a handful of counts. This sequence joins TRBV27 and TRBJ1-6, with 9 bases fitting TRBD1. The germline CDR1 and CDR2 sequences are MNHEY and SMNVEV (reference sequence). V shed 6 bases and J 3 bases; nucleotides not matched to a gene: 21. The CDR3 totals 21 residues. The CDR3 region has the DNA TGTGCCAGCAGAGCTCTGATAGGACAGGGGCCGACCTATGACTATAATTCACCCCTCCACTTT. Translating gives CASRALIGQGPTYDYNSPLHF.